This T cell receptor delta chain is from a study of in vitro expanded adult blood gammadelta T cells (dated by TCRdb to 2018 to 2020). Describing the broader study: Sort purity ranged from about 94% to 100% Vgamma9Vdelta2 cells among T cells. The study compared the TCR repertoire of Vgamma9Vdelta2 T cells expanded in vitro with a mistletoe-extract drug against those expanded with HMBPP or zoledronate. Cells from each donor were stimulated separately with HMBPP, zoledronate or AbnobaViscum P, and the TRG and TRD CDR3 repertoires were sequenced for each condition. A few subjects were included in the TCR repertoire analysis.

Libraries were built with 5' RACE. RNA was extracted from about 10,000 sorted cells per sample using the RNeasy Micro Kit. Libraries were prepared using template-switch reverse transcription and then PCR amplification of the CDR3gamma and CDR3delta regions. Sequencing of the amplicons was done on an Illumina MiSeq with the V2 300 kit, which yielded 150 bp paired-end reads. The authors' pipeline ran thus. FastQC version 0.11.8 was used to check read quality. CDR3 sequences were built by aligning reads to GenBank TRG or TRD reference genes using MiXCR version 3.0.3. MiXCR was run with default parameters, except that TRDD assembly used 3 consecutive nucleotides instead of 5. VDJtools version 1.2.1 with default settings was used for the repertoire analyses, which included normalized Shannon-Wiener diversity, clonotype tracking and multidimensional scaling. Out-of-frame CDR3 sequences and those containing stop codons were excluded from analysis. Public reads were reanalyzed in TCRdb with CATT, and rows carrying the same DNA were merged afterwards. The V and J calls follow TCRdb's processing rather than the paper's. The sample includes about 650 delta-chain clones, with about 40% observed a single time. The ten largest clones add up to 28% of the sample.

Compared with the rest of its sample, this clone is large (0.1 to 1%). Its antigen has not been determined. Base quality data are lacking; no much larger clone is found one base away. Other DNA sequences from this sample encode an identical CDR3 as well. What the work shows at the level of the full study, not this receptor alone: All repertoires were derived from in vitro expanded cultures of healthy donor cells rather than from mistletoe-treated patients. AbnobaViscum P-expanded Vgamma9Vdelta2 repertoires showed CDR3 length, diversity and J usage similar to HMBPP- and zoledronate-expanded repertoires, suggesting a polyclonal response. Most of the top TRGV9 CDR3 clonotypes were public, as they were shared across donors and across all three stimulation conditions. The TRDV2 repertoire shared between treatments was private to each donor, and multidimensional scaling grouped TRD repertoires by subject rather than by stimulant.

Explained via the paper, the treatment or condition label denotes: AbnobaViscum Pini, a non-fermented European mistletoe (Viscum album, pine host) extract drug, around 1,100 ug/mL. After expansion, live CD3+ TCRgammadelta+ Vgamma9+ Vdelta2+ T cells were FACS-sorted on a FACS Aria III. PBMC were exposed to about 960 ug/mL AbnobaViscum P for one day and then washed three times before expansion. The cultures were expanded for about 13 days, and IL-2 was added again every 3 to 4 days. Following the one-day stimulant pulse, cells were washed three times and were subsequently cultured in medium containing roughly 95 U/mL IL-2. Before culture, peripheral blood mononuclear cells were isolated by Lymphoprep gradient centrifugation and were cryopreserved in liquid nitrogen. Based on the germline V gene, the CDR1 and CDR2 sequences are GEAIGNYY and EKD. From cysteine to phenylalanine, the CDR3 is 20 amino acids long. The kept DNA is CDR3 alone, 60 bases in frame from the first base. V loses 0 bases at its end and J loses 0 bases; junction bases beyond the gene matches: 15.

This TCR derives from an adult in good health. The specimen comprised gamma-delta T cells from peripheral blood expanded in culture, sampled from an in vitro culture stimulated with Abnoba P. Recombination joined TRDV2 with TRDJ1, with 10 central nucleotides matching TRDD3. The DNA sequence is TGTGCCTGTGACACCGTAGGTGGGGGATACTCATCCTCGTACACCGATAAACTCATCTTT. The resulting protein is CACDTVGGGYSSSYTDKLIF.